A single sample gave rise to the 7 T cell receptor beta chains below, sequenced in a study of blood T cell repertoires in COVID-19. Only in-frame clones appear in the TCRdb table, and some are missing; sequencing was by immunoSEQ multiplex PCR. The profile covers about 83,000 clones, with more than 60% appearing a single time and 20% taken by the ten largest. The material sequenced was peripheral blood. The origin of the receptors is an elderly woman with active or convalescent COVID-19.

The chain carries TRBV10-3 and TRBJ2-7, with D possibly being TRBD1 (5 bases). Germline V gene data show CDR1 as ENHRY and CDR2 as SYGVKD. This CDR3 comprises 17 residues. The ends were cut back, 2 bases at V and 6 bases at J, with 23 bases in the middle. CDR3 sequence reads: CAISEPMTAQVRREQYF. The CDR3 DNA reads TGTGCCATCAGTGAGCCCATGACAGCGCAGGTCCGACGCGAGCAGTACTTC.

This sequence joins TRBV14 and TRBJ2-5, with a tentative D call TRBD1 (6 bases). The CDR3 spans 15 residues. The V end was cut by 10 bases, the J end by 2 bases, with 20 bases between. Germline values: CDR1 SGHDN, CDR2 FVKESK. As DNA, the CDR3 is TGTGCCACCACCTTAAACACAGGGACACAAGAGACCCAGTACTTC. Encoded protein: CATTLNTGTQETQYF.

The chain employs TRBV19 and TRBJ2-5; perhaps TRBD2 as D (6 bases). Between the trimmed V and J ends, which lost 4 bases and 0 bases, there was a span of 18 bases. The CDR3 sequence is 17 residues long. CDR1 LNHDA and CDR2 SQIVND come from the germline V gene (reference sequence). As DNA, the CDR3 is TGTGCCAGTAGTACCCCGGGAACTAGCAGATACCAAGAGACCCAGTACTTC. As protein: CASSTPGTSRYQETQYF.

The chain carries TRBV2 and TRBJ1-1; TRBD1 agrees at 9 bases. CDR3 length equals 12 residues. Trimming cost V 8 bases and J 4 bases; bases outside gene matches: 2. Per the germline V gene, CDR1 is SNHLY and CDR2 is FYNNEI. The DNA for the CDR3 is TGTGCCAGCGGGACAGGGTTCACTGAAGCTTTCTTT. Protein: CASGTGFTEAFF. Complete variable domain (other parts from reference TRBV2 and TRBJ1-1): EPEVTQTPSHQVTQMGQEVILRCVPISNHLYFYWYRQILGQKVEFLVSFYNNEISEKSEIFDDQFSVERPDGSNFTLKIRSTKLEDSAMYFCASGTGFTEAFFGQGTRLTVV.

The rearrangement joins TRBV21-1 to TRBJ2-1; the table names TRBD1, a call not compared with the DNA. TRBV21-1 is recorded as a pseudogene. The CDR3 sequence is 16 residues long. CDR3 nucleotides: TGTGCCAGCACGTACAGGGGGCTCAGTCCCTACAATGAGCAGTTCTTC. Its protein product is CASTYRGLSPYNEQFF.

V and J are TRBV6-6 and TRBJ2-7; D is possibly TRBD2 (6 bases). Germline V gene data show CDR1 as MNHNY and CDR2 as SVGAGI (reference sequence). The V gene lost 4 bases and the J gene lost 2 bases, with 15 bases spanning the gap. This CDR3 is 15 amino acids long. CDR3 DNA: TGTGCCAGCAGTTTCGGCGGGACCGATACCTACGAGCAGTACTTC. Amino acids: CASSFGGTDTYEQYF.

V usage is TRBV19 and J usage is TRBJ1-4; 8 bases are a match to TRBD1. Losses at the gene ends were 4 bases for V and 5 bases for J; bases not matched to a gene: 3. The CDR3 length is 14 residues. Germline loops: CDR1 LNHDA, CDR2 SQIVND (reference sequence). The CDR3: CASSTRQGNEKLFF. The CDR3 DNA is TGTGCCAGTAGTACCCGACAGGGGAATGAAAAACTGTTTTTT.